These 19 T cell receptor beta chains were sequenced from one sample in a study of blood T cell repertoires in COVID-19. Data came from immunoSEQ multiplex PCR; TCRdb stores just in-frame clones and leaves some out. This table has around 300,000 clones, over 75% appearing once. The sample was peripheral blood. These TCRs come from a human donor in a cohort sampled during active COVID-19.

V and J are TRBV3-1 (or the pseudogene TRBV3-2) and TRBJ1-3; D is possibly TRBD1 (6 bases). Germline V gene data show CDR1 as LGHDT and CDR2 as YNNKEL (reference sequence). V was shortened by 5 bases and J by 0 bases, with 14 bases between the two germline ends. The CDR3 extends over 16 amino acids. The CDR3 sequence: CASSVGHSSSGNTIYF. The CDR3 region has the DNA TGTGCCAGCAGCGTGGGACATTCGAGCTCTGGAAACACCATATATTTT.

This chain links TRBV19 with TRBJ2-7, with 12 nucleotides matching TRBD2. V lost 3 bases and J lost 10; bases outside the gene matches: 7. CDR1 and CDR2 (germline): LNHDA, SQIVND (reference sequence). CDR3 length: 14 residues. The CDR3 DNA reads TGTGCCAGTAGTATCCTAGGACTAGCGGGAACACAGTACTTC. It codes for CASSILGLAGTQYF. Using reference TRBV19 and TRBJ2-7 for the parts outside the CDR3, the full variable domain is DGGITQSPKYLFRKEGQNVTLSCEQNLNHDAMYWYRQDPGQGLRLIYYSQIVNDFQKGDIAEGYSVSREKKESFPLTVTSAQKNPTAFYLCASSILGLAGTQYFGPGTRLTVT.

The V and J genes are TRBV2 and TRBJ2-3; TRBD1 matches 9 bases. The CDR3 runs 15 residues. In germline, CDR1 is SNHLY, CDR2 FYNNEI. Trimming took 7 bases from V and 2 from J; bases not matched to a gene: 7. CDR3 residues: CASILQGAHTDTQYF. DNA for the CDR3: TGTGCCAGCATTCTACAGGGGGCCCACACAGATACGCAGTATTTT. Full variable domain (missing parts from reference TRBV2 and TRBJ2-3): EPEVTQTPSHQVTQMGQEVILRCVPISNHLYFYWYRQILGQKVEFLVSFYNNEISEKSEIFDDQFSVERPDGSNFTLKIRSTKLEDSAMYFCASILQGAHTDTQYFGPGTRLTVL.

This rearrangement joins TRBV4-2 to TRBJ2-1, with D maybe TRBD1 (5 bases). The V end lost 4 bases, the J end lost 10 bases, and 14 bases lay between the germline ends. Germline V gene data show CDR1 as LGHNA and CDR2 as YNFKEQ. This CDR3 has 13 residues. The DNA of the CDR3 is TGTGCCAGCAGCCGGGGCATAGGCGTGGAGCAGTTCTTC. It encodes CASSRGIGVEQFF.

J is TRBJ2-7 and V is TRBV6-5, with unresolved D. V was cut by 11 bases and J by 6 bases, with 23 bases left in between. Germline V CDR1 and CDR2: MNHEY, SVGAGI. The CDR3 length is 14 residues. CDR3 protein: CACRALEPLGEQYF. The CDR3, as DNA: TGTGCCTGTCGAGCGTTAGAGCCCCTAGGCGAGCAGTACTTC.

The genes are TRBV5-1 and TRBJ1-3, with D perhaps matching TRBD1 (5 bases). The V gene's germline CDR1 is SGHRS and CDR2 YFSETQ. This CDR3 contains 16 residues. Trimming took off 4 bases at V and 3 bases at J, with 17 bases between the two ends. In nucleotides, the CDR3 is TGCGCCAGCAGCCCCTCATCAGCGGGGCATGGAAACACCATATATTTT. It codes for CASSPSSAGHGNTIYF.

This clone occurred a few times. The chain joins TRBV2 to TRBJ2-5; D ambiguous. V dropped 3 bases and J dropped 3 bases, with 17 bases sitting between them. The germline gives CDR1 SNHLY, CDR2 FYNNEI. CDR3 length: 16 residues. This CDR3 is CASSDRPFGGKETQYF. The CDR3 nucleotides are TGTGCCAGCAGTGATCGCCCCTTCGGCGGAAAAGAGACCCAGTACTTC.

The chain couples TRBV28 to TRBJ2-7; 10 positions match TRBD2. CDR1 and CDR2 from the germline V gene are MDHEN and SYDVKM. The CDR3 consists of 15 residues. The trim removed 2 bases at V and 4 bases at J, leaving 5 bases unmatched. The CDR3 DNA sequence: TGTGCCAGCAGTTTACCGACTAGCGGGCGTTACGAGCAGTACTTC. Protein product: CASSLPTSGRYEQYF. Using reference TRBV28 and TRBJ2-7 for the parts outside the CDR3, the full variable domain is DVKVTQSSRYLVKRTGEKVFLECVQDMDHENMFWYRQDPGLGLRLIYFSYDVKMKEKGDIPEGYSVSREKKERFSLILESASTNQTSMYLCASSLPTSGRYEQYFGPGTRLTVT.

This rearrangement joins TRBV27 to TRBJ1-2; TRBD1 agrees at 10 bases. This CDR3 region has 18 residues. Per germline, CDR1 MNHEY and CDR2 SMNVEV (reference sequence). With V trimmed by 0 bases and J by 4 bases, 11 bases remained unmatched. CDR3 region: CASSLSQPGQGILYGYTF. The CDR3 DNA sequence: TGTGCCAGCAGTTTATCCCAACCGGGACAGGGGATTCTCTATGGCTACACCTTC.

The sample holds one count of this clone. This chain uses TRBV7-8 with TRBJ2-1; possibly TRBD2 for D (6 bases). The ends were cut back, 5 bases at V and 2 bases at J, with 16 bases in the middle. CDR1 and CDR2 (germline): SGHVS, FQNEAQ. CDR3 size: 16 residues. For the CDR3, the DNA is TGTGCCAGCAGCCCCCGCTCAGCGGGCCCCTACAATGAGCAGTTCTTC. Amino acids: CASSPRSAGPYNEQFF.

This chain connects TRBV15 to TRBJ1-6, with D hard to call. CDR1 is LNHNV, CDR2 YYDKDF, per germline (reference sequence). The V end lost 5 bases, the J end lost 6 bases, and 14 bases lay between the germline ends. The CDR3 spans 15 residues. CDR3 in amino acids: CATSSRRGFNSPLHF. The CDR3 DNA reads TGTGCCACCAGCTCTAGGCGGGGATTTAATTCACCCCTCCACTTT.

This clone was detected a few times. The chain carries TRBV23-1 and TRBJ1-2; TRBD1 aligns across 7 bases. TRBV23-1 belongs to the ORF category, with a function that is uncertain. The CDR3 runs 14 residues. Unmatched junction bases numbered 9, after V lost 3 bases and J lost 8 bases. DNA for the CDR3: TGCGCCAGCAGTCACCCGGACAGGATAGGCGGCTACACCTTC. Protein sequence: CASSHPDRIGGYTF.

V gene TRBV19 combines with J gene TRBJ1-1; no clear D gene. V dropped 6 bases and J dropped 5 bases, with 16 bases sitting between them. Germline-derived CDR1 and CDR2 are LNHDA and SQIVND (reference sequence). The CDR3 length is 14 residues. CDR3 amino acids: CASSTPGIGTEAFF. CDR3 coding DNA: TGTGCCAGTAGCACCCCCGGGATTGGGACTGAAGCTTTCTTT.

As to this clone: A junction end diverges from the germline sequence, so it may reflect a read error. CDR3 nucleotides: TGTGCCAGCAGCTTAGATTATTTC. It codes for CASSLDYF. The chain couples TRBV11-2 to TRBJ1-2; D gene uncertain. The CDR3 contains 8 residues. CDR1 SGHAT and CDR2 FQNNGV come from the germline V gene.

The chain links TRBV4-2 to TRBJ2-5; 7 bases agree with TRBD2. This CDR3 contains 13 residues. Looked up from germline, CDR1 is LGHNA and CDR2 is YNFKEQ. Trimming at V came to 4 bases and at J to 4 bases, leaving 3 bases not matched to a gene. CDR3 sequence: CASSRGLGETQYF. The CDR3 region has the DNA TGTGCCAGCAGCCGAGGACTAGGAGAGACCCAGTACTTC.

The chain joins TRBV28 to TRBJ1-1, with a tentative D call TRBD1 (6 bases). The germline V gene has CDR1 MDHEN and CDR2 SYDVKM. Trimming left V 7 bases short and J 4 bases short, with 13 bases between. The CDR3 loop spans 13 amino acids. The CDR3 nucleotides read TGTGCCAGCACCGAACAGGGCCGCACTGAAGCTTTCTTT. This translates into CASTEQGRTEAFF. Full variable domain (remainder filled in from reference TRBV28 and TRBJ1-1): DVKVTQSSRYLVKRTGEKVFLECVQDMDHENMFWYRQDPGLGLRLIYFSYDVKMKEKGDIPEGYSVSREKKERFSLILESASTNQTSMYLCASTEQGRTEAFFGQGTRLTVV.

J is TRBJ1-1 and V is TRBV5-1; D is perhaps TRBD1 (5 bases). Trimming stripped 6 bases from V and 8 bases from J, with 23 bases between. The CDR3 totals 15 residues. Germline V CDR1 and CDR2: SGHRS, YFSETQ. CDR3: CASKAGSAPLVEAFF. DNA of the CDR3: TGCGCCAGCAAGGCAGGGTCAGCCCCTTTAGTCGAAGCTTTCTTT.

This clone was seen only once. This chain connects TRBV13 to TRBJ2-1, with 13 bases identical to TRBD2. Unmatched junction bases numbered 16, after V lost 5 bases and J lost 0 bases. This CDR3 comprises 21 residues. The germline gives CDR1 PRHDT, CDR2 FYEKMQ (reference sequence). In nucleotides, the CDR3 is TGTGCCAGCAGCATATACCTGACTAGCGGGGGGACCGCTAGCTCCTACAATGAGCAGTTCTTC. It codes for CASSIYLTSGGTASSYNEQFF. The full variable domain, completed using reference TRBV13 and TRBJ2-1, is AAGVIQSPRHLIKEKRETATLKCYPIPRHDTVYWYQQGPGQDPQFLISFYEKMQSDKGSIPDRFSAQQFSDYHSELNMSSLELGDSALYFCASSIYLTSGGTASSYNEQFFGPGTRLTVL.

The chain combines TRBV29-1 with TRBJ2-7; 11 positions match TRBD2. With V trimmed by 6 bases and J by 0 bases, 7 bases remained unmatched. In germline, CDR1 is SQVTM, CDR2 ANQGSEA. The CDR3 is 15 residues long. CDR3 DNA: TGCAGCGTAGCCGGGACTAGCGGTAGCTCCTACGAGCAGTACTTC. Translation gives CSVAGTSGSSYEQYF.